Shown below are 25 T cell receptor beta chains from a single sample sequenced in a study of cytomegalovirus exposure and HLA in healthy donors. PCR involved 60 Vbeta and 13 Jbeta primers. Libraries were prepared by immunoSEQ multiplex PCR; TCRdb keeps only in-frame clonotypes and omits some of them. Found here are 150,000 to 200,000 clones, over 60% of them singletons; the top ten hold roughly 1.7%. Sequenced sample: PBMCs. Receptors originate from a woman aged 25-40 years in good health and CMV-seronegative.

This CDR3 is CASSYGRSGRGEQYF. The CDR3 nucleotides read TGTGCCAGCAGCTACGGGCGTAGCGGGAGGGGCGAGCAGTACTTC. This rearrangement joins TRBV11-2 to TRBJ2-7; 11 bases align to TRBD2. V dropped 4 bases and J dropped 6; count of bases not matched to a gene: 8. The V gene's germline CDR1 is SGHAT and CDR2 FQNNGV. This CDR3 comprises 15 residues.

This chain uses TRBV5-1 with TRBJ2-1; D might be TRBD2 (5 bases). V lost 2 bases and J lost 15, with 12 bases in between. Per the germline V gene, CDR1 is SGHRS and CDR2 is YFSETQ. The CDR3 totals 11 residues. CDR3 region: CASSLEGPRFF. The CDR3 DNA sequence: TGCGCCAGCAGCTTAGAGGGCCCTCGGTTCTTC.

The chain uses TRBV5-1 and TRBJ2-5, with D possibly TRBD1 on 6 matching bases. The CDR3 extends over 19 amino acids. V dropped 2 bases and J dropped 8 bases, with 31 bases sitting between them. Looked up from germline, CDR1 is SGHRS and CDR2 is YFSETQ. For the CDR3, the DNA is TGCGCCAGCAGCTTATCAAGCCACGGACAGATAATTAACGATGCAACCCAGTACTTC. This translates into CASSLSSHGQIINDATQYF. Together with reference TRBV5-1 and TRBJ2-5, the CDR3 gives the full variable domain: KAGVTQTPRYLIKTRGQQVTLSCSPISGHRSVSWYQQTPGQGLQFLFEYFSETQRNKGNFPGRFSGRQFSNSRSEMNVSTLELGDSALYLCASSLSSHGQIINDATQYFGPGTRLLVL.

This clone was observed a handful of times. The CDR3 reads CASRRRPATGELFF. CDR3 DNA: TGCGCCAGCAGAAGGCGGCCGGCCACCGGGGAGCTGTTTTTT. This chain joins TRBV4-3 and TRBJ2-2; D remains ambiguous. Trimming left V 6 bases short and J 4 bases short, with 12 bases between. This CDR3 is 14 amino acids long. CDR1 is LGHNA and CDR2 is YSLEER in the germline V gene.

The chain combines TRBV11-2 with TRBJ2-3; the match to TRBD2 covers 11 bases. The CDR3 totals 18 residues. V shed 5 bases and J 8 bases; nucleotides not matched to a gene: 18. Germline V gives CDR1 SGHAT, CDR2 FQNNGV. The CDR3 region has the DNA TGTGCCAGCAGCCGTGTCCGTACACTAGCGGGAGTACTCGGTACGCAGTATTTT. Translation: CASSRVRTLAGVLGTQYF.

The chain is built from TRBV29-1 and TRBJ2-2; tentatively, D is TRBD2 (8 bases). From germline, CDR1 is SQVTM and CDR2 ANQGSEA. Trimming removed 6 bases from V and 4 bases from J, with 24 bases in between. The CDR3 is made up of 17 amino acids. The CDR3 DNA is TGCAGCGTCCGAGGGGGCTTTGGCGGGAGGAGCACCGGGGAGCTGTTTTTT. Translation: CSVRGGFGGRSTGELFF.

This clone was detected only once. This sequence joins TRBV6-1 and TRBJ2-1; TRBD1 is a possible D gene (5 bases). In germline, CDR1 is MNHNS, CDR2 SASEGT. V gave up 1 base and J gave up 5 bases, with 12 bases separating them. The CDR3 has 15 amino acids. CDR3 bases: TGTGCCAGCAGTGAAGTGGGGCTTAGTAACAATGAGCAGTTCTTC. Protein sequence: CASSEVGLSNNEQFF.

This sequence joins TRBV7-2 and TRBJ2-5, with TRBD2 matching over 13 bases. CDR1 SGHTA and CDR2 FQGNSA come from the germline V gene. Trimming took 2 bases from V and 4 from J; bases not matched to a gene: 10. The CDR3 extends over 18 amino acids. CDR3 nucleotide sequence: TGTGCCAGCAGCTTATCTGGACTAGCGGGAGAGTATGGAGAGACCCAGTACTTC. Protein product: CASSLSGLAGEYGETQYF.

This chain links TRBV7-8 with TRBJ2-5; 11 bases match TRBD2. The CDR3 runs to 16 residues. Germline V gene lookup returns CDR1 SGHVS and CDR2 FQNEAQ. The V gene end was trimmed by 0 bases and the J gene end by 5 bases; junction bases not matched to a gene: 5. The CDR3: CASSLAGSGRAETQYF. The CDR3 coding sequence is TGTGCCAGCAGCTTAGCGGGTAGCGGGAGGGCGGAGACCCAGTACTTC.

This chain links TRBV6-6 with TRBJ1-5; unclear D gene. Per the germline V gene, CDR1 is MNHNY and CDR2 is SVGAGI (reference sequence). V was cut by 5 bases and J by 7 bases, with 15 bases left in between. This CDR3 has 14 amino acids. The CDR3 sequence is CASSDEGFWQPQHF. In DNA, the CDR3 is TGTGCCAGCAGTGACGAGGGATTCTGGCAGCCCCAGCATTTT.

The CDR3 region is CASKAGNQPQHF. The CDR3 DNA follows: TGTGCCAGCAAGGCGGGTAATCAGCCCCAGCATTTT. J is TRBJ1-5 and V is TRBV28; D is ambiguous. The germline V gene has CDR1 MDHEN and CDR2 SYDVKM. The germline V and J ends were trimmed by 7 bases and 4 bases, with 8 bases remaining between them. The CDR3 contains 12 residues.

This clone showed up many times. The chain employs TRBV2 and TRBJ1-2, with a weak D call TRBD1 (6 bases). Germline V CDR1 and CDR2: SNHLY, FYNNEI. There are 12 residues in the CDR3. With 3 bases removed from V and 8 bases from J, the gap between germline ends came to 10 bases. The CDR3 here is CASSDTGQGYTF. Written as DNA, the CDR3 is TGTGCCAGCAGTGATACCGGACAGGGCTACACCTTC.

The V call is TRBV15, the J call TRBJ1-5, with D uncertain. Trimming took off 0 bases at V and 0 bases at J, with 9 bases between the two ends. This CDR3 spans 16 amino acids. Germline V CDR1 and CDR2: LNHNV, YYDKDF (reference sequence). The CDR3 protein is CATSRDFGDSNQPQHF. CDR3 DNA: TGTGCCACCAGCAGAGATTTCGGGGATAGCAATCAGCCCCAGCATTTT. The complete variable domain, with remaining parts taken from reference TRBV15 and TRBJ1-5, reads DAMVIQNPRYQVTQFGKPVTLSCSQTLNHNVMYWYQQKSSQAPKLLFHYYDKDFNNEADTPDNFQSRRPNTSFCFLDIRSPGLGDTAMYLCATSRDFGDSNQPQHFGDGTRLSIL.

In this sample, this clone turned up a few times. This chain uses TRBV5-1 with TRBJ1-6, with 7 bases that match TRBD1. V was clipped by 1 base and J by 4 bases; unmatched bases: 2. Germline V gives CDR1 SGHRS, CDR2 YFSETQ. The CDR3 is 15 amino acids. CDR3 protein: CASSLLQGYNSPLHF. The DNA of the CDR3 is TGCGCCAGCAGCTTGTTACAGGGGTATAATTCACCCCTCCACTTT.

The chain uses TRBV4-1 and TRBJ1-1; maybe TRBD1 (6 bases). Germline values: CDR1 MGHRA, CDR2 YSYEKL. This CDR3 is 14 amino acids long. V dropped 2 bases and J dropped 1 base, with 8 bases sitting between them. The CDR3 is CASSQSTGNTEAFF. CDR3 sequence (DNA): TGCGCCAGCAGCCAATCGACAGGGAACACTGAAGCTTTCTTT.

CDR3 region: CSATRTEGNTEAFF. The CDR3, as DNA: TGCAGCGCGACCCGGACAGAGGGGAACACTGAAGCTTTCTTT. J is TRBJ1-1 and V is TRBV29-1, with TRBD1 as a possible D gene (6 bases). CDR1 is SQVTM and CDR2 is ANQGSEA in the germline V gene. This CDR3 is 14 amino acids long. With 7 bases removed from V and 1 base from J, the gap between germline ends came to 16 bases.

This rearrangement joins TRBV7-2 to TRBJ2-2, with 16 bases identical to TRBD2. This CDR3 has 17 amino acids. Germline-derived CDR1 and CDR2 are SGHTA and FQGNSA. V lost 5 bases and J lost 7; bases outside the gene matches: 7. The CDR3 reads CASSAGTSGRASGELFF. The CDR3 coding sequence is TGTGCCAGCAGCGCAGGGACTAGCGGGAGGGCAAGCGGGGAGCTGTTTTTT.

The chain joins TRBV30 to TRBJ1-2, with 7 bases lining up with TRBD1. Germline CDR1 reads GTSNPN; CDR2 reads SVGIG (reference sequence). V lost 2 bases and J lost 8; bases outside the gene matches: 11. The CDR3 loop spans 14 amino acids. DNA of the CDR3: TGTGCCTGGAGTTCCCTCCGACAGGGTAGGGGCTACACCTTC. Amino acid sequence: CAWSSLRQGRGYTF.

This clone was seen a few times. The chain employs TRBV5-6 and TRBJ1-2; tentative D call: TRBD1 (5 bases). Germline CDR1 reads SGHDT; CDR2 reads YYEEEE. The CDR3 has 16 amino acids. The V and J ends lost 4 bases and 6 bases respectively, with 22 bases between them. The CDR3 loop reads CASSLPVLGDFHGYTF. Here the CDR3 DNA reads TGTGCCAGCAGCCTCCCCGTCTTAGGGGACTTCCATGGCTACACCTTC. Variable domain in full (rest from reference TRBV5-6 and TRBJ1-2): DAGVTQSPTHLIKTRGQQVTLRCSPKSGHDTVSWYQQALGQGPQFIFQYYEEEERQRGNFPDRFSGHQFPNYSSELNVNALLLGDSALYLCASSLPVLGDFHGYTFGSGTRLTVV.

The V and J genes are TRBV9 and TRBJ1-1; 7 bases match TRBD1. The CDR3 extends over 13 amino acids. The ends lost 3 bases at V and 7 bases at J; junction bases unmatched: 6. Germline CDR1 SGDLS, CDR2 YYNGEE. CDR3 coding DNA: TGTGCCAGCAGCGCGCGACAGGGTGGTGAAGCTTTCTTT. Protein: CASSARQGGEAFF.

CDR3 region: CASNPGQGAPGPPLHF. CDR3 DNA: TGTGCCAGCAACCCGGGACAGGGGGCACCCGGCCCACCCCTCCACTTT. The chain is built from TRBV2 and TRBJ1-6, with TRBD1 identical over 12 bases. The CDR3 has 16 amino acids. Unmatched junction bases numbered 12, after V lost 7 bases and J lost 11 bases. The germline V gene has CDR1 SNHLY and CDR2 FYNNEI. The whole variable domain, remainder taken from reference TRBV2 and TRBJ1-6, is EPEVTQTPSHQVTQMGQEVILRCVPISNHLYFYWYRQILGQKVEFLVSFYNNEISEKSEIFDDQFSVERPDGSNFTLKIRSTKLEDSAMYFCASNPGQGAPGPPLHFGNGTRLTVT.

V and J are TRBV10-3 and TRBJ2-1; TRBD2 agrees at 8 bases. The junction had 14 bases not matched to a gene; V was cut back by 8 bases and J by 8 bases. Germline V lookup: CDR1 ENHRY, CDR2 SYGVKD. This CDR3 is 15 amino acids long. CDR3 residues: CAIAPGGRTADEQFF. DNA of the CDR3: TGTGCCATCGCGCCAGGCGGGAGGACGGCCGATGAGCAGTTCTTC.

CDR3 coding DNA: TGTGCCAGCAGTGAGCGGGAGAACACTGAAGCTTTCTTT. Translation: CASSERENTEAFF. V gene TRBV2 combines with J gene TRBJ1-1; D unresolved. The CDR3 sequence is 13 residues long. CDR1 is SNHLY, CDR2 FYNNEI, per germline. V lost 3 bases and J lost 1, with 6 bases in between.

The V gene is TRBV2, the J gene TRBJ2-3; weak D call: TRBD2 (5 bases). The germline gives CDR1 SNHLY, CDR2 FYNNEI. This CDR3 is 15 amino acids long. The V end lost 7 bases, the J end lost 7 bases, and 21 bases lay between the germline ends. The CDR3 DNA follows: TGTGCCAGCACAATTACGGGATCTCTACGGAATACGCAGTATTTT. Its translation: CASTITGSLRNTQYF.

The count of this clone is one. The chain links TRBV19 to TRBJ1-4; no definite D call. CDR3 length: 14 residues. Germline-derived CDR1 and CDR2 are LNHDA and SQIVND (reference sequence). Trimming pared 2 bases from V and 3 bases from J, leaving 7 bases between. The CDR3 DNA is TGTGCCAGTAGTATATCCGGGGCTAATGAAAAACTGTTTTTT. This encodes CASSISGANEKLFF.